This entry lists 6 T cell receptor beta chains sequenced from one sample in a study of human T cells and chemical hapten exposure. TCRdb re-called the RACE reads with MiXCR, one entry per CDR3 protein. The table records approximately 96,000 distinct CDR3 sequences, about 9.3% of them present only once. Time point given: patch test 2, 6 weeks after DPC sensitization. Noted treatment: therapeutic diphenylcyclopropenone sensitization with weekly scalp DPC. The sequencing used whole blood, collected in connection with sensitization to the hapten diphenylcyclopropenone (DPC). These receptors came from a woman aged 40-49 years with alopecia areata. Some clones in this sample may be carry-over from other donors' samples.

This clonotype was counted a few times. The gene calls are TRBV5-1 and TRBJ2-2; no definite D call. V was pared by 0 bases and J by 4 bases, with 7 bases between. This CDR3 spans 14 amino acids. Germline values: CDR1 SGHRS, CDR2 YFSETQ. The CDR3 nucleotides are TGCGCCAGCAGCTTGGCTGCGAGCACCGGGGAGCTGTTTTTT. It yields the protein CASSLAASTGELFF.

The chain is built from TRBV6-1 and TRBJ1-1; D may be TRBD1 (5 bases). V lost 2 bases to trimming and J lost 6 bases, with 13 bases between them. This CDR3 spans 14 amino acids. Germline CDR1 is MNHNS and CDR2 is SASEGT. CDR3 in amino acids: CASSEQGSNAEAFF. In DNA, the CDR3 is TGTGCCAGCAGTGAACAGGGATCTAACGCTGAAGCTTTCTTT.

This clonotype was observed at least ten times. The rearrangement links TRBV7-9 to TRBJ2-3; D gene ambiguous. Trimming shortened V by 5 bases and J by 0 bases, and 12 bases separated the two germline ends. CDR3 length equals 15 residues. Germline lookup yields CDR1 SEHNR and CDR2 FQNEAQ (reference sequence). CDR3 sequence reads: CASSPLGLSTDTQYF. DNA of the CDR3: TGTGCCAGCAGCCCGTTAGGGTTAAGCACAGATACGCAGTATTTT.

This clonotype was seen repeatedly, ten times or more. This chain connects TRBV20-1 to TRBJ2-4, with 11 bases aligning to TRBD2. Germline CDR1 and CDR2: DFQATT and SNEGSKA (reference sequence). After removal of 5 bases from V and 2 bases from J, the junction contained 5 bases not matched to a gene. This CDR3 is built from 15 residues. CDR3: CSAVLAGGSKNIQYF. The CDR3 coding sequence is TGCAGTGCTGTCCTAGCGGGAGGCTCCAAAAACATTCAGTACTTC.

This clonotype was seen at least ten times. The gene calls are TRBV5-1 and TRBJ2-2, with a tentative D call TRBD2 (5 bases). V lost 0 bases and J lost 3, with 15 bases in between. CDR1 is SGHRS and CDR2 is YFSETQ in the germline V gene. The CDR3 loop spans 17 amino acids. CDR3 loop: CASSLVHPGRDTGELFF. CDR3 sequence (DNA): TGCGCCAGCAGCTTGGTTCATCCGGGAAGGGACACCGGGGAGCTGTTTTTT.

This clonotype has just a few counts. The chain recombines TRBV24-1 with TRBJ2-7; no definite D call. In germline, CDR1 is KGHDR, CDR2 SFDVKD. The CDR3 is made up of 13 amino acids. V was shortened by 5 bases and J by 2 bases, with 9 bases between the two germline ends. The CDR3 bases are TGTGCCACCAGTGCGGCCGATACCTACGAGCAGTACTTC. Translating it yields CATSAADTYEQYF.